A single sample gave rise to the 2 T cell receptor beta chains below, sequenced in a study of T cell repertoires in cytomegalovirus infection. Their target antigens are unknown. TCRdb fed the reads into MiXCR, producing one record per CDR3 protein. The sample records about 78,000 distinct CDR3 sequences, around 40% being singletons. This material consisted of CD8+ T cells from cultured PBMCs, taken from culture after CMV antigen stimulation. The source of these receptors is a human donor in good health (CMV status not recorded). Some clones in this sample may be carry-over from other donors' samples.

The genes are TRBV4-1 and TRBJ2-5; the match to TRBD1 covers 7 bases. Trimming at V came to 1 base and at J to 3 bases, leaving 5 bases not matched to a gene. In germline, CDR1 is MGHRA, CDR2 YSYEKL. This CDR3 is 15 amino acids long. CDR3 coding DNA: TGCGCCAGCAGCCAAGCCGGGACAGCTGAAGAGACCCAGTACTTC. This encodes CASSQAGTAEETQYF.

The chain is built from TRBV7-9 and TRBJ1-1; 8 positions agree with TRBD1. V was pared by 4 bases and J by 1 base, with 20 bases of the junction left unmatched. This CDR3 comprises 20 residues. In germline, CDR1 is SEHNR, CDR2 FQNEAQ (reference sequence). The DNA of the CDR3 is TGTGCCAGCAGCTCCAACGGACAGGGACCTCAGCAGATAAGGAACACTGAAGCTTTCTTT. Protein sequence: CASSSNGQGPQQIRNTEAFF.